This T cell receptor beta chain was documented in a study of cytomegalovirus exposure and HLA in healthy donors. PCR involved 60 Vbeta and 13 Jbeta primers. Sequencing used immunoSEQ multiplex PCR; TCRdb keeps in-frame clones, though not all of them. The data contain 160,000 or so clones, roughly 85% of them singletons. When sampled, the donors appeared nominally healthy, though they likely had unrecorded immune exposures. Study-wide results and limits: Most TCR beta V segments were productive about 90% or about 30% of the time in an earlier analysis. TRBV6-2, TRBV6-3 and other indistinguishable V segments were excluded.

With regard to this clone: The antigen is not known.

Unmatched junction bases numbered 10, after V lost 5 bases and J lost 5 bases. Germline CDR1 SGHVS, CDR2 FQNEAQ. This CDR3 comprises 15 residues. The receptor's source is a woman aged 18-35 years in good health and CMV-seronegative. The chain has TRBV7-8 and TRBJ1-2, with 8 bases aligning to TRBD1. Input material: PBMCs. The CDR3 loop is CASSPGQGGWYGYTF. CDR3 DNA: TGTGCCAGCAGCCCCGGACAGGGAGGTTGGTATGGCTACACCTTC.